The 9 T cell receptor beta chains in this list originate from one sample, sequenced in a study of T cell responses to AZD1222 COVID-19 vaccine. Sequencing was performed with immunoSEQ multiplex PCR; in TCRdb, only in-frame clones are kept and a portion is missing. The table lists some 96,000 clones, about 87% of them singletons. This specimen consisted of peripheral blood, obtained on day 0 of MenACWY control vaccination. Receptors originate from an adult in good health.

The gene calls are TRBV5-1 and TRBJ2-1; D not resolved. The CDR3 runs to 15 residues. V lost 0 bases and J lost 7, with 14 bases in between. In germline, CDR1 is SGHRS, CDR2 YFSETQ. The CDR3 spells CASSLVMAALNEQFF. The CDR3 nucleotides read TGCGCCAGCAGCTTGGTCATGGCAGCTTTAAATGAGCAGTTCTTC.

The chain joins TRBV6-2 or TRBV6-3 to TRBJ1-4; 9 bases align to TRBD1. Unmatched junction bases numbered 6, after V lost 5 bases and J lost 8 bases. The CDR3 spans 14 residues. The germline CDR1 and CDR2 sequences are MNHEY and SVGEGT. The DNA for the CDR3 is TGTGCCAGCAGTACACAGGGGGCCGGAGAAAAACTGTTTTTT. This codes for CASSTQGAGEKLFF.

J is TRBJ1-5 and V is TRBV12-3 or TRBV12-4; no reliable D call. Trimming removed 3 bases at V and 7 bases at J, with 10 bases between. The CDR3 totals 13 residues. The CDR3 nucleotides are TGTGCCAGCAGTTTTATCGTGCAACAGCCCCAGCATTTT. Translating it yields CASSFIVQQPQHF.

V gene TRBV2 combines with J gene TRBJ2-3; no firm D call. The CDR3 has 14 residues. In germline, CDR1 is SNHLY, CDR2 FYNNEI. Trimming took 10 bases from V and 2 from J, leaving 16 bases between them. The CDR3 loop reads CANPDRAHTDTQYF. Written as DNA, the CDR3 is TGTGCCAACCCGGACCGAGCCCACACAGATACGCAGTATTTT.

The rearrangement uses TRBV28 and TRBJ2-5; the D gene is possibly TRBD1 (5 bases). Germline CDR1 is MDHEN and CDR2 is SYDVKM. The V and J ends lost 6 bases and 5 bases respectively, with 19 bases between them. The CDR3 consists of 15 residues. CDR3 loop: CASRPRQGVWETQYF. In DNA form, the CDR3 reads TGTGCCAGCAGACCCCGGCAGGGTGTGTGGGAGACCCAGTACTTC.

The chain couples TRBV19 to TRBJ2-2; 9 positions match TRBD2. CDR3 size: 16 residues. With V trimmed by 5 bases and J by 0 bases, 4 bases remained unmatched. In germline, CDR1 is LNHDA, CDR2 SQIVND (reference sequence). Here the CDR3 reads CASSSRLAANTGELFF. The CDR3 DNA sequence: TGTGCCAGTAGTTCCCGACTAGCGGCGAACACCGGGGAGCTGTTTTTT.

The chain joins TRBV28 to TRBJ1-4, with D perhaps matching TRBD1 (5 bases). The CDR3 is 15 amino acids. V was shortened by 5 bases and J by 0 bases, with 10 bases between the two germline ends. The germline CDR1 and CDR2 sequences are MDHEN and SYDVKM. The CDR3: CASSPDSATNEKLFF. The CDR3, as DNA: TGTGCCAGCAGTCCTGACAGTGCAACTAATGAAAAACTGTTTTTT.

The genes are TRBV4-1 and TRBJ2-7; D call uncertain. CDR3 size: 15 residues. Germline CDR1 and CDR2: MGHRA and YSYEKL. V was cut by 7 bases and J by 0 bases, with 16 bases left in between. This CDR3 reads CASTAQAASSYEQYF. CDR3 DNA sequence: TGCGCCAGCACCGCCCAGGCCGCTAGCTCCTACGAGCAGTACTTC.

The chain recombines TRBV29-1 with TRBJ1-2; D not resolved. CDR3 length equals 11 residues. Germline CDR1 is SQVTM and CDR2 is ANQGSEA. Trimming removed 6 bases at V and 4 bases at J, with 9 bases between. CDR3 sequence (DNA): TGCAGCGTGATTCTGGGCTATGGCTACACCTTC. Its translation: CSVILGYGYTF.